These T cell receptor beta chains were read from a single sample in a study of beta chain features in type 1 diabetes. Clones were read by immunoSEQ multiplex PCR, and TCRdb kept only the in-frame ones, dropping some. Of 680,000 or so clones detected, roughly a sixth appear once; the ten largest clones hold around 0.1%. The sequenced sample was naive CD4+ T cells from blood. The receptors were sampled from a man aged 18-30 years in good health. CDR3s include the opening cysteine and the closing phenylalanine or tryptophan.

CAIRGTSGNTGELFF TRBV10-3
CASSYLGQGRSTIYF TRBV6-6
CASSPYPGTNSNYGYTF TRBV18
CASRGAGEETQYF TRBV12-5
CSVMVGLAGYNEQFF TRBV29-1
CASSLFVWTGTTYEQYF TRBV28
CASSYRLSQGRTEAFF TRBV6-5
CASSPGTEQETQYF TRBV5-4
CASSANTGVAGGRYGDTQYF TRBV9
CASSLYPDGGRSEQYF TRBV7-7
CASSFGIQGGEQYF TRBV7-2
CASSIVAGRGGYEQYF TRBV19